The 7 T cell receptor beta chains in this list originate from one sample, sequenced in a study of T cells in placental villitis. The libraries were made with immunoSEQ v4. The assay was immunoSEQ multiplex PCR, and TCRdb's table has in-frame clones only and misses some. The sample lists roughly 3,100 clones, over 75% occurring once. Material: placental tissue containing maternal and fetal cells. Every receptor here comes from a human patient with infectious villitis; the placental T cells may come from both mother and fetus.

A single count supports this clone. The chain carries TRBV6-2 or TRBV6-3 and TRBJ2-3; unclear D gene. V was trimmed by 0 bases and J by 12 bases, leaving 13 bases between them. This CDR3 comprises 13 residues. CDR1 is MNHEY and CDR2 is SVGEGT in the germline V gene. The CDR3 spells CASSYSARLTQYF. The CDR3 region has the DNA TGTGCCAGCAGTTACTCGGCCCGGCTAACACAGTATTTT.

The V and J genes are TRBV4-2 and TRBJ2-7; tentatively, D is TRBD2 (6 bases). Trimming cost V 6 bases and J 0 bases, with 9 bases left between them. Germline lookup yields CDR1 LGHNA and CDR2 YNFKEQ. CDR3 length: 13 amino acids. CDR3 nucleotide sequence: TGTGCCAGCAGGGACGGGAGCTCCTACGAGCAGTACTTC. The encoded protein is CASRDGSSYEQYF.

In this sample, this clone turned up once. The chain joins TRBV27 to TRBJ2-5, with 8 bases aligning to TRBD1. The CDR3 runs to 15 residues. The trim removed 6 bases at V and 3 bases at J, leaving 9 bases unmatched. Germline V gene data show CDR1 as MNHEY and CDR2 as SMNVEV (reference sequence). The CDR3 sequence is CASSTRQGWKETQYF. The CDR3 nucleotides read TGTGCCAGCAGCACAAGACAGGGGTGGAAAGAGACCCAGTACTTC.

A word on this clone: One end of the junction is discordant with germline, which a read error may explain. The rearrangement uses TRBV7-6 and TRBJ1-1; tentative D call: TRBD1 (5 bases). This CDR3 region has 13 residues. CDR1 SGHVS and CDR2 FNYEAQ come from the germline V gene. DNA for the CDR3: TGTGCCAGCAGCCCGTCAGGGAGCACTAAAGCTTTCTTT. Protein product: CASSPSGSTKAFF.

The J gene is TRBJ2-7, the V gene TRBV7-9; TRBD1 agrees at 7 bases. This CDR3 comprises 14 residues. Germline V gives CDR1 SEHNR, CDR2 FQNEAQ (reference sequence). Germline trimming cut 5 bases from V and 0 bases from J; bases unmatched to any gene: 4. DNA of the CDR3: TGTGCCAGCAGCCAAGGGACAGTCTCCTACGAGCAGTACTTC. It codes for CASSQGTVSYEQYF.

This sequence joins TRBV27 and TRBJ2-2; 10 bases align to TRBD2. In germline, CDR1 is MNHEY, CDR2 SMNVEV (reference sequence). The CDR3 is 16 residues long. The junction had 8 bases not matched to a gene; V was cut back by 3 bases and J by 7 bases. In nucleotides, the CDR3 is TGTGCCAGCAGTTTTAGGAGCGGGGGGGCCAGCGGGGAGCTGTTTTTT. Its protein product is CASSFRSGGASGELFF.

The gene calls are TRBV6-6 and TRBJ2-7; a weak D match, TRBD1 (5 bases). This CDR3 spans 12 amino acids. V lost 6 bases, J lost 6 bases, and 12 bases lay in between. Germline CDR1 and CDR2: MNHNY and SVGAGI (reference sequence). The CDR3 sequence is CASSPDRSEQYV. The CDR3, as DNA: TGTGCCAGCAGCCCCGACAGATCCGAGCAGTACGTC.